This T cell receptor (beta chain) was retrieved from a study of beta chain features in type 1 diabetes. Findings of the study overall: Type 1 diabetes patients had TCRB CDR3s that were shorter (moderately but significantly so) in all four CD4+ subsets.

The authors reverse transcribed all of the isolated RNA, so sequencing captured expressed TCRB transcripts. Profiled with immunoSEQ multiplex PCR; TCRdb holds only in-frame clones, not every one. In the table there are hundreds of thousands of clones, around an eighth of which are singletons. In regard to this clone: The antigen remains undetermined.

From germline, CDR1 is MNHNS and CDR2 SASEGT. Trimming cost V 7 bases and J 2 bases; bases outside gene matches: 4. The CDR3 contains 13 residues. The origin of this receptor is a man between 18 and 29 years old with type 1 diabetes. The gene calls are TRBV6-1 and TRBJ2-5, with 7 bases identical to TRBD1. What was sequenced was naive CD4+ T cells from blood. The CDR3 nucleotides are TGTGCCAGCAATACAGGGGTTCAAGAGACCCAGTACTTC. It is translated as CASNTGVQETQYF.